Given below is one T cell receptor (beta chain) in context. The data originate from a study of T cell responses to AZD1222 COVID-19 vaccine. Researchers grouped second doses given at about 4 or about 12 weeks into one pool. Some clones are missing from TCRdb's copy, which holds only in-frame ones; the method was immunoSEQ multiplex PCR. The sample shows under 150,000 clones, around 91% of them seen only once. Per the germline V gene, CDR1 is MDHEN and CDR2 is SYDVKM. CDR3 length: 13 residues. The V gene lost 4 bases and the J gene lost 1 base, with 7 bases spanning the gap. The sequence came from an adult who received the AZD1222 COVID-19 vaccine. The starting material was peripheral blood, obtained 28 days after the second AZD1222 dose. The chain recombines TRBV28 with TRBJ1-1; D unresolved. CDR3 in amino acids: CASSSESNTEAFF. The CDR3 nucleotides are TGTGCCAGCAGTTCAGAATCGAACACTGAAGCTTTCTTT.